The rows below give T cell receptor beta chains drawn from one sample of a study of long-term antiretroviral therapy in people with HIV. Data came from immunoSEQ multiplex PCR; TCRdb stores just in-frame clones and leaves some out. The sample comprises some 30,000 clones, 91% of which are singletons, and around 4.2% rests with the top ten. This specimen consisted of unsorted PBMCs, obtained 3.1 years after starting antiretroviral therapy. The receptors shown here come from a man younger than 35 with HIV. Both conserved end residues are part of each CDR3. A D gene is named only where the DNA matches it firmly. Expanded clones are given a class, and other clones once, few, many or no size at all.

V,size,D,J,CDR3,DNA
TRBV7-2,NA,TRBD2,TRBJ2-4,CASSSRLAGVTENIQYF,TGTGCCAGCAGCTCTAGACTAGCGGGGGTGACCGAAAACATTCAGTACTTC
TRBV5-4,NA,NA,TRBJ2-2,CASSTERATGELFF,TGTGCCAGCAGCACCGAGCGGGCCACCGGGGAGCTGTTTTTT
TRBV4-1,few,NA,TRBJ2-1,CASSQGGSAFYNEQFF,TGCGCCAGCAGCCAGGGCGGGTCCGCCTTCTACAATGAGCAGTTCTTC
TRBV14,once,NA,TRBJ2-1,CASSQSSYNEQFF,TGTGCCAGCAGCCAGAGCTCCTACAATGAGCAGTTCTTC
TRBV7-8,NA,NA,TRBJ1-5,CASSPSAGGSNQPQHF,TGTGCCAGCAGCCCGTCCGCCGGGGGTAGCAATCAGCCCCAGCATTTT
TRBV2,once,NA,TRBJ2-7,CASSEVQFYEQYF,TGTGCCAGCAGTGAGGTGCAGTTCTACGAGCAGTACTTC
TRBV7-2,NA,TRBD1,TRBJ1-2,CASSALGQGALVYGYTF,TGTGCCAGCAGCGCATTGGGACAGGGGGCCCTGGTATATGGCTACACCTTC
TRBV6-5,NA,TRBD1,TRBJ1-4,CASQGARSEKLFF,TGTGCCAGCCAGGGGGCGAGGAGTGAAAAACTGTTTTTT
TRBV7-2,NA,NA,TRBJ1-3,CASSLTRPGSGNTIYF,TGTGCCAGCAGCTTAACCCGACCTGGCTCTGGAAACACCATATATTTT
TRBV7-2,NA,TRBD1,TRBJ2-3,CASSQQGGLLVTQYF,TGTGCCAGCAGCCAACAGGGGGGTTTGTTAGTTACGCAGTATTTT
TRBV19,NA,NA,TRBJ1-4,CASSIRGRSYPEKLFF,TGTGCCAGTAGTATCCGGGGTCGAAGTTACCCGGAAAAACTGTTTTTT
TRBV9,NA,NA,TRBJ2-3,CASSVEWRGNTDTQYF,TGTGCCAGCAGCGTAGAGTGGCGGGGAAACACAGATACGCAGTATTTT
TRBV9,NA,NA,TRBJ2-1,CASSPGGYNEQFF,TGTGCCAGCAGCCCAGGAGGTTACAATGAGCAGTTCTTC
TRBV2,few,TRBD2,TRBJ2-7,CASTGGLAGGYEQYF,TGTGCCAGCACTGGTGGACTAGCGGGAGGGTACGAGCAGTACTTC
TRBV19,NA,NA,TRBJ2-7,CASSIDSGYEQYF,TGTGCCAGTAGTATAGATAGCGGCTACGAGCAGTACTTC
TRBV27,NA,TRBD1,TRBJ2-1,CASSPQQGAGVNEQFF,TGTGCCAGCAGTCCACAACAGGGGGCGGGAGTCAATGAGCAGTTCTTC
TRBV7-2,NA,NA,TRBJ1-5,CASSLDAAGSQPQHF,TGTGCCAGCAGCTTAGACGCCGCCGGGAGCCAGCCCCAGCATTTT
TRBV29-1,NA,TRBD2,TRBJ2-1,CSGLTSDEQFF,TGCAGCGGGCTCACTAGCGATGAGCAGTTCTTC
TRBV7-9,NA,NA,TRBJ1-2,CASSNKVPYGYTF,TGTGCCAGCAGCAACAAGGTCCCCTATGGCTACACCTTC
TRBV7-2,NA,NA,TRBJ2-7,CASSLWEAGSYEQYF,TGTGCCAGCAGCTTATGGGAGGCGGGGTCCTACGAGCAGTACTTC
TRBV7-9,NA,NA,TRBJ2-7,CASSAPEGSSYEQYF,TGTGCCAGCAGCGCCCCCGAGGGTAGCTCCTACGAGCAGTACTTC
TRBV6-1,NA,NA,TRBJ2-5,CASSEWSRPQETQYF,TGTGCCAGCAGTGAATGGAGTAGGCCCCAAGAGACCCAGTACTTC
TRBV2,NA,NA,TRBJ1-2,CASSDRAGYGYTF,TGTGCCAGCAGTGACAGGGCCGGCTATGGCTACACCTTC
TRBV27,NA,NA,TRBJ1-6,CASSMKGFSTLHF,TGTGCCAGCTCGATGAAAGGGTTTTCTACCCTCCACTTT
TRBV5-3,NA,TRBD2,TRBJ2-3,CARSSGLGSTDTQYF,TGTGCCAGAAGCTCGGGACTAGGTAGCACAGATACGCAGTATTTT
TRBV27,NA,TRBD1,TRBJ2-2,CASNTRDRNTGELFF,TGTGCCAGCAACACCCGGGACAGAAACACCGGGGAGCTGTTTTTT
TRBV6-1,NA,NA,TRBJ1-2,CASSEAPPTRVGYGYTF,TGTGCCAGCAGTGAAGCCCCCCCAACCAGGGTTGGGTATGGCTACACCTTC
TRBV6-1,NA,NA,TRBJ2-5,CASSLTGTLQETQYF,TGTGCCAGCTCTCTCACGGGGACATTACAAGAGACCCAGTACTTC
TRBV27,NA,NA,TRBJ2-7,CASSSRSRGPLSYEQYF,TGTGCCAGCAGTTCCCGGTCCAGGGGCCCACTCTCCTACGAGCAGTACTTC
TRBV5-1,NA,TRBD1,TRBJ1-1,CASSLAVRGSTEAFF,TGCGCCAGCAGCTTGGCTGTCAGGGGGAGTACTGAAGCTTTCTTT
TRBV19,NA,TRBD2,TRBJ2-2,CASSILLAGTGELFF,TGTGCCAGTAGTATATTGCTAGCGGGCACCGGGGAGCTGTTTTTT
TRBV15,NA,NA,TRBJ1-2,CATSREVRDYGYTF,TGTGCCACCAGCAGAGAGGTCCGGGACTATGGCTACACCTTC
TRBV5-1,few,NA,TRBJ2-7,CASSLRYEQYF,TGCGCCAGCAGCTTACGGTACGAGCAGTACTTC
TRBV2,NA,NA,TRBJ2-3,CASGGGYSTDTQYF,TGTGCCAGCGGTGGGGGGTATAGCACAGATACGCAGTATTTT
TRBV29-1,NA,TRBD2,TRBJ2-5,CSVVRGSEETQYF,TGCAGCGTTGTTCGCGGGAGCGAAGAGACCCAGTACTTC
TRBV19,NA,NA,TRBJ2-7,CARPGRSYEQYF,TGTGCCAGACCGGGGCGCTCCTACGAGCAGTACTTC
TRBV7-3,once,NA,TRBJ2-7,CASSLGGPIDEQYF,TGTGCCAGCAGCCTCGGGGGGCCCATCGACGAGCAGTACTTC
TRBV7-9,NA,TRBD2,TRBJ2-1,CASSLGLSGRMDEQFF,TGTGCCAGCAGCTTGGGACTTAGCGGGAGAATGGATGAGCAGTTCTTC
TRBV27,NA,TRBD2,TRBJ2-3,CASSARHEREWSTDTQYF,TGTGCCAGCAGTGCCCGCCACGAGCGGGAGTGGAGTACAGATACGCAGTATTTT
TRBV18,NA,NA,TRBJ1-4,CASSPRETNEKLFF,TGTGCCAGCTCACCACGGGAAACTAATGAAAAACTGTTTTTT
TRBV6-1,NA,NA,TRBJ1-2,CASIQLTYGYTF,TGTGCCAGCATTCAGCTTACCTATGGCTACACCTTC
TRBV9,NA,TRBD2,TRBJ2-1,CASSAGLAGLFF,TGTGCCAGCAGCGCCGGACTAGCGGGCCTGTTCTTC